This T cell receptor beta chain derives from a study of cytomegalovirus exposure and HLA in healthy donors. Study-wide points: Cytomegalovirus-associated TCR beta chains were listed, numbering over 150. The Asian-associated ancestry cluster reportedly had fewer N-insertions than the approximately 630-donor mean in a later analysis. The classifier was said to identify cytomegalovirus status with high specificity and sensitivity. For most TCR beta V segments, an earlier analysis put the productive rate at about 87% or about 30% of the time.

To note about this clone: Its antigen remains unidentified.

Primers: 60 Vbeta forward and 13 Jbeta reverse. Method: immunoSEQ multiplex PCR; TCRdb's copy keeps in-frame clones and lacks some. With 30,000 to 50,000 clones in the sample, the ten largest clones hold roughly 2.9%. V lost 1 base to trimming and J lost 1 base, with 10 bases between them. The CDR3 consists of 15 residues. Looked up from germline, CDR1 is LGHNA and CDR2 is YNFKEQ. The chain carries TRBV4-2 and TRBJ1-1; D uncertain. The receptor's source is a woman aged 25 to 45 in good health and CMV-seropositive. The sequenced sample consisted of PBMCs. CDR3 in amino acids: CASSQGLNWNTEAFF. CDR3 DNA: TGTGCCAGCAGCCAAGGCTTGAACTGGAACACTGAAGCTTTCTTT.